The 20 T cell receptor beta chains below come from one sample, sequenced in a study of blood T cell repertoires in COVID-19. Some clones are missing from TCRdb's copy, which holds only in-frame ones; the method was immunoSEQ multiplex PCR. This table has about 310,000 clones, 75% to 90% appearing once. The source material was PBMCs or T cells enriched from blood (not recorded which). Source of these receptors: a woman between 40 and 50 years old who had recovered from COVID-19.

The CDR3 sequence: CASSDRTGSGELFF. CDR3 nucleotide sequence: TGCGCCAGCAGTGACCGGACAGGGTCCGGGGAGCTGTTTTTT. The chain joins TRBV10-1 to TRBJ2-2; 8 bases line up with TRBD1. The CDR3 extends over 14 amino acids. Unmatched junction bases numbered 3, after V lost 3 bases and J lost 6 bases. Looked up from germline, CDR1 is WNHNN and CDR2 is SYGVQD (reference sequence).

The V gene is TRBV18, the J gene TRBJ1-5; D might be TRBD1 (5 bases). The CDR3 covers 15 residues. Germline assignment: CDR1 KGHSH and CDR2 LQKENI. The V and J ends lost 2 bases and 7 bases respectively, with 15 bases between them. CDR3 region: CASSPTGQEGQPQHF. The CDR3 nucleotides read TGTGCCAGCTCACCAACAGGACAAGAAGGACAGCCCCAGCATTTT.

This chain connects TRBV28 to TRBJ1-5; D possibly corresponds to TRBD1 (6 bases). Germline CDR1 and CDR2: MDHEN and SYDVKM. This CDR3 has 15 amino acids. V was clipped by 6 bases and J by 5 bases, with 17 bases between them. CDR3: CASSLGGLLYQPQHF. CDR3 coding DNA: TGTGCCAGCAGCTTGGGGGGGCTGCTATATCAGCCCCAGCATTTT.

The chain employs TRBV7-2 and TRBJ2-7; tentatively, D is TRBD2 (6 bases). Trimming pared 2 bases from V and 2 bases from J, leaving 10 bases between. The CDR3 consists of 14 residues. CDR1 and CDR2 from the germline V gene are SGHTA and FQGNSA. The CDR3 loop is CASSLRRGPYEQYF. CDR3 coding DNA: TGTGCCAGCAGCTTAAGGCGGGGCCCCTACGAGCAGTACTTC.

The V and J genes are TRBV6-2 or TRBV6-3 and TRBJ2-7, with 15 bases aligning to TRBD2. The ends lost 5 bases at V and 4 bases at J; junction bases unmatched: 6. Germline lookup yields CDR1 MNHEY and CDR2 SVGEGT. This CDR3 spans 16 amino acids. The chain's CDR3 is CASSPGLAGGRYEQYF. The CDR3 DNA sequence: TGTGCCAGCAGTCCCGGACTAGCGGGGGGGCGGTACGAGCAGTACTTC.

This sequence joins TRBV9 and TRBJ2-2; maybe TRBD2 (6 bases). Germline CDR1 reads SGDLS; CDR2 reads YYNGEE. Trimming removed 0 bases at V and 7 bases at J, with 13 bases between. CDR3 length: 15 residues. The CDR3 sequence: CASSVVAGRGGELFF. CDR3 coding DNA: TGTGCCAGCAGCGTAGTTGCGGGACGGGGCGGGGAGCTGTTTTTT.

This chain uses TRBV5-4 with TRBJ1-6, with 8 bases matching TRBD1. Germline V gives CDR1 SGHNT, CDR2 YYREEE (reference sequence). The ends lost 4 bases at V and 7 bases at J; junction bases unmatched: 10. This CDR3 region has 16 residues. As DNA, the CDR3 is TGTGCCAGCAGCATTCGGACAGGGCAGCGGAATTCACCCCTCCACTTT. This translates into CASSIRTGQRNSPLHF.

To note about this clone: Other nucleotide sequences from this sample produce the same CDR3. The V call is TRBV7-2, the J call TRBJ1-1; 7 bases fit TRBD1. Germline CDR1 SGHTA, CDR2 FQGNSA. V gave up 1 base and J gave up 4 bases; unmatched junction bases: 0. This CDR3 has 13 amino acids. The CDR3 spells CASSLGQGTEAFF. DNA of the CDR3: TGTGCCAGCAGCTTAGGACAGGGCACTGAAGCTTTCTTT.

The V call is TRBV25-1, the J call TRBJ2-6; a weak D match, TRBD2 (7 bases). The germline V gene encodes CDR1 MGHDK and CDR2 SYGVNS. The CDR3 loop spans 16 amino acids. Trimming stripped 11 bases from V and 0 bases from J, with 17 bases between. The CDR3 region has the DNA TGTGCCTCCGTAGGGGGGGCACGCTCTGGGGCCAACGTCCTGACTTTC. Residues: CASVGGARSGANVLTF.

This rearrangement joins TRBV9 to TRBJ2-2, with D uncertain. The CDR3 extends over 11 amino acids. V lost 3 bases and J 8 bases, leaving 5 bases between the germline ends. CDR1 and CDR2 from the germline V gene are SGDLS and YYNGEE. The CDR3: CASSAPGELFF. The CDR3 DNA reads TGTGCCAGCAGCGCCCCTGGGGAGCTGTTTTTT.

The chain has TRBV11-1 and TRBJ2-7, with 9 bases fitting TRBD2. CDR1 is SGHAT, CDR2 FQDESV, per germline (reference sequence). The V and J ends lost 5 bases and 4 bases, in that order; junction bases with no gene match: 12. The CDR3 covers 16 residues. The CDR3 DNA reads as TGTGCCAGCAGCAGAGTAGCGGGAGTTAGTTCTTACGAGCAGTACTTC. Amino acid sequence: CASSRVAGVSSYEQYF.

J is TRBJ1-5 and V is TRBV5-6; TRBD1 might be the D (5 bases). Per the germline V gene, CDR1 is SGHDT and CDR2 is YYEEEE. V was clipped by 4 bases and J by 3 bases, with 14 bases between them. The CDR3 sequence is 15 residues long. CDR3: CASSERSGYNQPQHF. For the CDR3, the DNA is TGTGCCAGCAGCGAGAGGTCAGGGTACAATCAGCCCCAGCATTTT.

This clone showed up just once. The chain combines TRBV5-4 with TRBJ1-3, with 8 bases matching TRBD1. Trimming removed 0 bases from V and 4 bases from J; junction bases left unmatched: 3. CDR3 length: 15 residues. Germline V gene sequence: CDR1 SGHNT, CDR2 YYREEE (reference sequence). CDR3: CASSLGTGNGNTIYF. CDR3 in DNA: TGTGCCAGCAGCTTGGGGACAGGGAACGGAAACACCATATATTTT.

The CDR3 nucleotides read TGTGCCAGTAGTTCCCCGGGCAGCAGGGAGGGAAACATTCAGTACTTC. Encoded protein: CASSSPGSREGNIQYF. V is TRBV19 and J is TRBJ2-4; 7 bases fit TRBD2. Germline V CDR1 and CDR2: LNHDA, SQIVND (reference sequence). This CDR3 comprises 16 residues. V was pared by 5 bases and J by 6 bases, with 13 bases of the junction left unmatched. Full variable domain (remainder filled in from reference TRBV19 and TRBJ2-4): DGGITQSPKYLFRKEGQNVTLSCEQNLNHDAMYWYRQDPGQGLRLIYYSQIVNDFQKGDIAEGYSVSREKKESFPLTVTSAQKNPTAFYLCASSSPGSREGNIQYFGAGTRLSVL.

This clone showed up just a few times. The chain joins TRBV2 to TRBJ1-5; the D gene is possibly TRBD1 (6 bases). The germline V gene encodes CDR1 SNHLY and CDR2 FYNNEI. There are 15 residues in the CDR3. V lost 6 bases and J lost 0, with 12 bases in between. The CDR3 region has the DNA TGTGCCAGCAGAGCACAGGGCAATAGCAATCAGCCCCAGCATTTT. It is translated as CASRAQGNSNQPQHF.

This clone has a handful of counts. This chain's CDR3 is CASSLCQGPFMTLDKGNTIYF. The CDR3 nucleotides are TGTGCCAGCAGTTTATGTCAGGGTCCCTTTATGACTCTGGATAAGGGGAACACCATATATTTT. This rearrangement joins TRBV27 to TRBJ1-3; D is perhaps TRBD1 (5 bases). V was cut by 1 base and J by 7 bases, with 32 bases left in between. Germline V gives CDR1 MNHEY, CDR2 SMNVEV (reference sequence). CDR3 length: 21 amino acids.

The V call is TRBV11-3, the J call TRBJ2-3; 14 nucleotides agree with TRBD2. Germline trimming cut 4 bases from V and 2 bases from J; bases unmatched to any gene: 5. This CDR3 is 17 amino acids long. Per the germline V gene, CDR1 is SGHNT and CDR2 is YENEEA. The CDR3 spells CASSWGTSGGPTDTQYF. The DNA of the CDR3 is TGTGCCAGCAGCTGGGGGACTAGCGGGGGCCCCACAGATACGCAGTATTTT.

The chain links TRBV28 to TRBJ2-5, with TRBD2 as a possible D gene (7 bases). Germline lookup yields CDR1 MDHEN and CDR2 SYDVKM. V gave up 2 bases and J gave up 4 bases, with 14 bases separating them. CDR3 length: 15 residues. The CDR3 here is CASSLGGAGGETQYF. The CDR3 nucleotides are TGTGCCAGCAGTTTAGGGGGGGCCGGGGGAGAGACCCAGTACTTC. The entire variable domain, with the rest obtained from reference TRBV28 and TRBJ2-5, is as follows: DVKVTQSSRYLVKRTGEKVFLECVQDMDHENMFWYRQDPGLGLRLIYFSYDVKMKEKGDIPEGYSVSREKKERFSLILESASTNQTSMYLCASSLGGAGGETQYFGPGTRLLVL.

This rearrangement joins TRBV5-8 to TRBJ2-3, with D possibly being TRBD1 (6 bases). With 8 bases removed from V and 6 bases from J, the gap between germline ends came to 13 bases. This CDR3 contains 12 residues. The germline V gene has CDR1 SGHTS and CDR2 YDEGEE. CDR3 region: CASHSTGDTQYF. The CDR3 region has the DNA TGTGCCAGTCATTCTACAGGGGATACGCAGTATTTT. Using reference TRBV5-8 and TRBJ2-3 for the parts outside the CDR3, the full variable domain is EAGVTQSPTHLIKTRGQQATLRCSPISGHTSVYWYQQALGLGLQFLLWYDEGEERNRGNFPPRFSGRQFPNYSSELNVNALELEDSALYLCASHSTGDTQYFGPGTRLTVL.

J is TRBJ2-5 and V is TRBV5-4; 9 bases are a match to TRBD1. CDR3 size: 14 residues. Per the germline V gene, CDR1 is SGHNT and CDR2 is YYREEE (reference sequence). V trimming: 4 bases; J trimming: 4 bases; junction bases outside the gene matches: 5. CDR3 nucleotides: TGTGCCAGCAGCATCCGACAGGGGGGAGAGACCCAGTACTTC. It codes for CASSIRQGGETQYF.